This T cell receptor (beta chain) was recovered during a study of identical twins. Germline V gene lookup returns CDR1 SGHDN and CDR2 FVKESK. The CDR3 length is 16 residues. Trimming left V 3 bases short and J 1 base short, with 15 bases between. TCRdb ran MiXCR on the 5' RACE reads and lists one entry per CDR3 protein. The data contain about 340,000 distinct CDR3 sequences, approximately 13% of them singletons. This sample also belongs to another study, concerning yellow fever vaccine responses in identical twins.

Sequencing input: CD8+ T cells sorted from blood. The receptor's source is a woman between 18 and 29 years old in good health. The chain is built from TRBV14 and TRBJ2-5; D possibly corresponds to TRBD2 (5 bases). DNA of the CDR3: TGTGCCAGCAGCCAGCAGGAGCGGCACGTCCAAGAGACCCAGTACTTC. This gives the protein CASSQQERHVQETQYF.